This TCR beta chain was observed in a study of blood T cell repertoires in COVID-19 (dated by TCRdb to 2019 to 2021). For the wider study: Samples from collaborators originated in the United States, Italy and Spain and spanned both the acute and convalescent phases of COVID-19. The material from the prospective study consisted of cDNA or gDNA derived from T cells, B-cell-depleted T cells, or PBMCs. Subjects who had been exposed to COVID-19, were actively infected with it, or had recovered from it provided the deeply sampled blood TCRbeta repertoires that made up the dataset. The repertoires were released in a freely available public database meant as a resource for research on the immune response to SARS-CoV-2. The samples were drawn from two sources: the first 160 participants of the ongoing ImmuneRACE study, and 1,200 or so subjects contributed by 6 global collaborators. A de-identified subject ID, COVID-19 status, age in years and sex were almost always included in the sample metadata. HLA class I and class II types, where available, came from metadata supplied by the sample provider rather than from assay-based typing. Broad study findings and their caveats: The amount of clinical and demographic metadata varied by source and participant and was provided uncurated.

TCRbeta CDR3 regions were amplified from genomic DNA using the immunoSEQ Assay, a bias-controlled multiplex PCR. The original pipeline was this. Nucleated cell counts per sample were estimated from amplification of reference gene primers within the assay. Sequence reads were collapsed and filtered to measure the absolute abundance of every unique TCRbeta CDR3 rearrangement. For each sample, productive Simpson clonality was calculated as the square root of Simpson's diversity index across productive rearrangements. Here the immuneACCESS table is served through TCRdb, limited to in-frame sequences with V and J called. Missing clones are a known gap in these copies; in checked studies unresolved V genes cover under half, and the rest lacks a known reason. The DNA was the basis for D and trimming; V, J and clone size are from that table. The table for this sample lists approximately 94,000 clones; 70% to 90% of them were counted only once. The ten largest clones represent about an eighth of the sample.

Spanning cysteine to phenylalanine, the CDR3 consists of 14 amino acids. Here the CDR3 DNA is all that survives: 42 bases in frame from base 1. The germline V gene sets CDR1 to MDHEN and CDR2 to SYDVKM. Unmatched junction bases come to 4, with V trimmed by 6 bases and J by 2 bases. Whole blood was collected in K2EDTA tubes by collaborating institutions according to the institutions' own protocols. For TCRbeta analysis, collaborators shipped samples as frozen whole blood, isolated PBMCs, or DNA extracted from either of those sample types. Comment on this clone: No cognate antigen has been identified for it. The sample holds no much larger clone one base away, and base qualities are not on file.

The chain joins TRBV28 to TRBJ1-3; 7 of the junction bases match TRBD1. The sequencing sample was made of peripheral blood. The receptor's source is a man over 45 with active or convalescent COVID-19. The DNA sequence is TGTGCCAGCAGACCGACAGGGACTGGAAACACCATATATTTT. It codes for CASRPTGTGNTIYF.